The TCR beta chain under discussion was sequenced for a study of lymphopenia after photon versus proton radiotherapy. Losses at the gene ends were 0 bases for V and 2 bases for J; bases not matched to a gene: 8. This CDR3 contains 18 residues. Germline CDR1 and CDR2: SGHVS and FNYEAQ. Comment on this clone: Antigen specificity is unknown.

Study-level results: Larger post-nadir TCR diversity loss correlated inversely with survival in deceased patients. Relative stability marked proton patients; photon patients lost diversity and naive cells. Oligoclonal CD8+ Temra expansion after nadir drove photon patients' diversity drop. Better survival with proton therapy was suggested as possible, not demonstrated.

Some clones are missing from TCRdb's copy, which holds only in-frame ones; the method was immunoSEQ multiplex PCR. The data contain approximately 47,000 clones, 65% to 90% of them seen just once; the ten biggest clones take up around 2.2%. This TCR came from a man aged 35 to 55 with gastric cancer. This chain joins TRBV7-6 and TRBJ2-3; 10 bases line up with TRBD2. The input for sequencing was peripheral blood, taken from a patient treated with photon-based radiotherapy. For the CDR3, the DNA is TGTGCCAGCAGCTTAGCGCTGGCTAGCGGGGGACCCACAGATACGCAGTATTTT. Protein: CASSLALASGGPTDTQYF.